The rows below give T cell receptor beta chains drawn from one sample of a study of T cell responses to AZD1222 COVID-19 vaccine. Profiled with immunoSEQ multiplex PCR; TCRdb holds only in-frame clones, not every one. Of roughly 150,000 clones listed, 90% are singletons. This material consisted of peripheral blood, taken on day 0 of AZD1222 vaccination. All receptors come from an adult in good health. CDR3s include the opening cysteine and the closing phenylalanine or tryptophan. D genes are given only for firm matches. A row's size may be missing; if present it is once, few, many or a size class.

CDR3 DNA: TGTGCCAGCAGCGCTCACCTGGATTCACCCCTCCACTTT; CDR3 protein: CASSAHLDSPLHF; J gene: TRBJ1-6; clone size: NA; D gene: NA; V gene: TRBV9
CDR3 DNA: TGTGCCAGCAGCCACGGGCCGGTCAATTCACCCCTCCACTTT; CDR3 protein: CASSHGPVNSPLHF; J gene: TRBJ1-6; clone size: few; D gene: NA; V gene: TRBV5-6
CDR3 DNA: TGTGCCAGCAGGGCAGAGAGCTCCTATAATTCACCCCTCCACTTT; CDR3 protein: CASRAESSYNSPLHF; J gene: TRBJ1-6; clone size: NA; D gene: NA; V gene: TRBV2
CDR3 DNA: TGTGCCAGCAGTTTATCCGGACGGGCAGATACGCAGTATTTT; CDR3 protein: CASSLSGRADTQYF; J gene: TRBJ2-3; clone size: NA; D gene: NA; V gene: TRBV27
CDR3 DNA: TGTGCCAGCAGCCGGCCATGGAGCTCCTACAATGAGCAGTTCTTC; CDR3 protein: CASSRPWSSYNEQFF; J gene: TRBJ2-1; clone size: once; D gene: NA; V gene: TRBV5-4
CDR3 DNA: TGTGCCACCAGAGCTACAGGGGATGAGCAGTTCTTC; CDR3 protein: CATRATGDEQFF; J gene: TRBJ2-1; clone size: NA; D gene: TRBD1; V gene: TRBV24-1
CDR3 DNA: TGCAGCGCCATGGACGGTAATCTCTATGGCTACACCTTC; CDR3 protein: CSAMDGNLYGYTF; J gene: TRBJ1-2; clone size: NA; D gene: NA; V gene: TRBV29-1
CDR3 DNA: TGCGCCAGCAGCTTGGAGTCCTACAGGGATACGCAGTATTTT; CDR3 protein: CASSLESYRDTQYF; J gene: TRBJ2-3; clone size: NA; D gene: NA; V gene: TRBV5-1
CDR3 DNA: TGTGCCAGCAGCTCAGGGGGAGGGACTACCCCTAGGAATGAGCAGTTCTTC; CDR3 protein: CASSSGGGTTPRNEQFF; J gene: TRBJ2-1; clone size: NA; D gene: NA; V gene: TRBV9
CDR3 DNA: TGTGCCAGTAGTACGACAGGTTTCTCTGGAAACACCATATATTTT; CDR3 protein: CASSTTGFSGNTIYF; J gene: TRBJ1-3; clone size: NA; D gene: NA; V gene: TRBV19
CDR3 DNA: TGTGCCTGGAGTGCGGGACCGAAGAACACTGAAGCTTTCTTT; CDR3 protein: CAWSAGPKNTEAFF; J gene: TRBJ1-1; clone size: NA; D gene: NA; V gene: TRBV30
CDR3 DNA: TGTGCCAGCAGTTACTCAGTGGGACTAAACGGCTATGGCTACACCTTC; CDR3 protein: CASSYSVGLNGYGYTF; J gene: TRBJ1-2; clone size: NA; D gene: NA; V gene: TRBV6-5
CDR3 DNA: TGTGCCAGCAGCTTATTTCGCACTAGCGGGTCCGAGAAGACCCAGTACTTC; CDR3 protein: CASSLFRTSGSEKTQYF; J gene: TRBJ2-5; clone size: NA; D gene: TRBD2; V gene: TRBV7-2
CDR3 DNA: TGTGCCAGCAGTTACGGGGTAGCGGGAGGACGGGAGACCCAGTACTTC; CDR3 protein: CASSYGVAGGRETQYF; J gene: TRBJ2-5; clone size: once; D gene: TRBD2; V gene: TRBV6-5
CDR3 DNA: TGCGCCAGCAGCTCGGGCCGCAACCAAGAGACCCAGTACTTC; CDR3 protein: CASSSGRNQETQYF; J gene: TRBJ2-5; clone size: once; D gene: NA; V gene: TRBV5-1
CDR3 DNA: TGTGCCAGCAGTTCCTCGGACTCTTGGGGCGGGGAGCTGTTTTTT; CDR3 protein: CASSSSDSWGGELFF; J gene: TRBJ2-2; clone size: NA; D gene: NA; V gene: TRBV6-2/TRBV6-3
CDR3 DNA: TGTGCCAGCAGCCATGGGACTAGCGGGAGGATTGACGAGCAGTACTTC; CDR3 protein: CASSHGTSGRIDEQYF; J gene: TRBJ2-7; clone size: NA; D gene: TRBD2; V gene: TRBV4-2
CDR3 DNA: TGTGCCAGCAGCGCAAGACCAGGGACACTCACTGAAGCTTTCTTT; CDR3 protein: CASSARPGTLTEAFF; J gene: TRBJ1-1; clone size: NA; D gene: NA; V gene: TRBV9
CDR3 DNA: TGTGCCAGCAGTACCAACCAAGGCATTCAAGAGACCCAGTACTTC; CDR3 protein: CASSTNQGIQETQYF; J gene: TRBJ2-5; clone size: once; D gene: NA; V gene: TRBV27
CDR3 DNA: TGTGCCAGCAGAAGCTATAATTCACCCCTCCACTTT; CDR3 protein: CASRSYNSPLHF; J gene: TRBJ1-6; clone size: once; D gene: NA; V gene: TRBV13
CDR3 DNA: TGTGCCAGCAGTTTTTCAGGGGGCGAAATTATCTACGAGCAGTACTTC; CDR3 protein: CASSFSGGEIIYEQYF; J gene: TRBJ2-7; clone size: NA; D gene: TRBD1; V gene: TRBV27
CDR3 DNA: TGTGCCAGCAGCCAAGAAGTGGCGGGAGGGCCGAGCGATGAGCAGTTCTTC; CDR3 protein: CASSQEVAGGPSDEQFF; J gene: TRBJ2-1; clone size: NA; D gene: TRBD2; V gene: TRBV4-2
CDR3 DNA: TGCGCCAGCAGCCAAGTCCTCCAGCGAGTCTCCTACAATGAGCAGTTCTTC; CDR3 protein: CASSQVLQRVSYNEQFF; J gene: TRBJ2-1; clone size: NA; D gene: NA; V gene: TRBV4-1
CDR3 DNA: TGTGCCAGCAGCCCTTCGGCAGAATGGAACACTGAAGCTTTCTTT; CDR3 protein: CASSPSAEWNTEAFF; J gene: TRBJ1-1; clone size: NA; D gene: NA; V gene: TRBV13
CDR3 DNA: TGTGCCAGCAGCAGATCCTACGAGCAGTACTTC; CDR3 protein: CASSRSYEQYF; J gene: TRBJ2-7; clone size: NA; D gene: NA; V gene: TRBV7-2
CDR3 DNA: TGTGCCAGTAGTAGGACTAGCGGGTACAATGAGCAGTTCTTC; CDR3 protein: CASSRTSGYNEQFF; J gene: TRBJ2-1; clone size: NA; D gene: TRBD2; V gene: TRBV19
CDR3 DNA: TGTGCCAGCAGTTTAATCCTCTACGAGCAGTACTTC; CDR3 protein: CASSLILYEQYF; J gene: TRBJ2-7; clone size: NA; D gene: NA; V gene: TRBV12-3/TRBV12-4
CDR3 DNA: TGCAGCGTTGTTTGGAGAGATCTAGCCAAAAACATTCAGTACTTC; CDR3 protein: CSVVWRDLAKNIQYF; J gene: TRBJ2-4; clone size: once; D gene: NA; V gene: TRBV29-1
CDR3 DNA: TGTGCCAGCACGTCCCCGAGGGGACGGACTGAAGCTTTCTTT; CDR3 protein: CASTSPRGRTEAFF; J gene: TRBJ1-1; clone size: NA; D gene: NA; V gene: TRBV6-6
CDR3 DNA: TGTGCCAGCAGTTACTCCGGGACATTCAATAGCAATCAGCCCCAGCATTTT; CDR3 protein: CASSYSGTFNSNQPQHF; J gene: TRBJ1-5; clone size: NA; D gene: NA; V gene: TRBV6-2/TRBV6-3
CDR3 DNA: TGTGCCTGGAGTGTTGACAGCAATCAGCCCCAGCATTTT; CDR3 protein: CAWSVDSNQPQHF; J gene: TRBJ1-5; clone size: NA; D gene: NA; V gene: TRBV30
CDR3 DNA: TGTGCCAGCAGCTTGGATGGGGGCTATAACTATGGCTACACCTTC; CDR3 protein: CASSLDGGYNYGYTF; J gene: TRBJ1-2; clone size: NA; D gene: NA; V gene: TRBV5-6
CDR3 DNA: TGTGCCAGCAGTTACTCTTTGACAGGGGACACTGAAGCTTTCTTT; CDR3 protein: CASSYSLTGDTEAFF; J gene: TRBJ1-1; clone size: once; D gene: TRBD1; V gene: TRBV6-7
CDR3 DNA: TGTGCCAGCAGCGGGCTAGCGGGCAACAATGAGCAGTTCTTC; CDR3 protein: CASSGLAGNNEQFF; J gene: TRBJ2-1; clone size: NA; D gene: TRBD2; V gene: TRBV11-1
CDR3 DNA: TGTGCCAGCAGTTTAAGTGAGGACACCGGGGAGCTGTTTTTT; CDR3 protein: CASSLSEDTGELFF; J gene: TRBJ2-2; clone size: NA; D gene: NA; V gene: TRBV27
CDR3 DNA: TGTGCCAGCAGCTTAACCGGGCCTCAAGAGACCCAGTACTTC; CDR3 protein: CASSLTGPQETQYF; J gene: TRBJ2-5; clone size: NA; D gene: NA; V gene: TRBV7-3
CDR3 DNA: TGTGCCACCAGTGCCAGTGGGTCTGGAAACACCATATATTTT; CDR3 protein: CATSASGSGNTIYF; J gene: TRBJ1-3; clone size: NA; D gene: NA; V gene: TRBV24-1
CDR3 DNA: TGCGCCAGCAGCTTGTTGTCTAGCGGGAGTAACGCGCAGTACTTC; CDR3 protein: CASSLLSSGSNAQYF; J gene: TRBJ2-7; clone size: NA; D gene: TRBD2; V gene: TRBV5-1
CDR3 DNA: TGCGCCAGCAGCTTGACTCAGGGGGTTTCCCTCTCTGGGGCCAACGTCCTGACTTTC; CDR3 protein: CASSLTQGVSLSGANVLTF; J gene: TRBJ2-6; clone size: NA; D gene: TRBD1; V gene: TRBV5-1
CDR3 DNA: TGTGCCAGCAGCTTAGATCCCAGCACAGATACGCAGTATTTT; CDR3 protein: CASSLDPSTDTQYF; J gene: TRBJ2-3; clone size: NA; D gene: NA; V gene: TRBV11-2
CDR3 DNA: TGTGCCAGCAGCCACCTCGGACTAGCGGGATCCTACGAGCAGTACTTC; CDR3 protein: CASSHLGLAGSYEQYF; J gene: TRBJ2-7; clone size: NA; D gene: TRBD2; V gene: TRBV7-9
CDR3 DNA: TGTGCCAGCAGATATTCTGGGGTGCTAGCGGAGGAAAGTGAGCAGTTCTTC; CDR3 protein: CASRYSGVLAEESEQFF; J gene: TRBJ2-1; clone size: NA; D gene: TRBD2; V gene: TRBV28
CDR3 DNA: TGTGCCAGCAGCCAAGAACCCGGGGTGAACACTGAAGCTTTCTTT; CDR3 protein: CASSQEPGVNTEAFF; J gene: TRBJ1-1; clone size: NA; D gene: NA; V gene: TRBV4-2
CDR3 DNA: TGTGCCAGCAGCAAAACAGGGGTCCTCAATCAGCCCCAGCATTTT; CDR3 protein: CASSKTGVLNQPQHF; J gene: TRBJ1-5; clone size: NA; D gene: TRBD1; V gene: TRBV27
CDR3 DNA: TGTGCCAGCTCACCTGGGACAGCCTACGAGCAGTACTTC; CDR3 protein: CASSPGTAYEQYF; J gene: TRBJ2-7; clone size: NA; D gene: TRBD1; V gene: TRBV18
CDR3 DNA: TGTGCCAGCAGTCTCCACAGGGAGGGTCAGCCCCAGCATTTT; CDR3 protein: CASSLHREGQPQHF; J gene: TRBJ1-5; clone size: NA; D gene: NA; V gene: TRBV27
CDR3 DNA: TGTGCCAGCAGCTTCAGGACAGCCTACCAAGAGACCCAGTACTTC; CDR3 protein: CASSFRTAYQETQYF; J gene: TRBJ2-5; clone size: NA; D gene: NA; V gene: TRBV5-6
CDR3 DNA: TGTGCCAGCAGCGGGTCTAGCGGGATTTATTTGGCTTCCTACGAGCAGTACTTC; CDR3 protein: CASSGSSGIYLASYEQYF; J gene: TRBJ2-7; clone size: NA; D gene: TRBD2; V gene: TRBV28
CDR3 DNA: TGTGCCAGCAGCTTAGTGAGGGACAGGATCTCCTTC; CDR3 protein: CASSLVRDRISF; J gene: TRBJ1-2; clone size: NA; D gene: TRBD1; V gene: TRBV7-2
CDR3 DNA: TGTGCCAGCAGCTTCCAGCTAACGGGCAATCAGCCCCAGCATTTT; CDR3 protein: CASSFQLTGNQPQHF; J gene: TRBJ1-5; clone size: NA; D gene: NA; V gene: TRBV12-1
CDR3 DNA: TGTGCCAGCAGTTTGGGGACAGTTCTATTGAACACTGAAGCTTTCTTT; CDR3 protein: CASSLGTVLLNTEAFF; J gene: TRBJ1-1; clone size: NA; D gene: TRBD1; V gene: TRBV6-2/TRBV6-3
CDR3 DNA: TGTGCCAGCAGCCAAGCGTTTGGGAGGTTAGATGGCTACACCTTC; CDR3 protein: CASSQAFGRLDGYTF; J gene: TRBJ1-2; clone size: NA; D gene: NA; V gene: TRBV14
CDR3 DNA: TGTGCCAGTAAGGGACTAGCGGGATTCGATGAGCAGTTCTTC; CDR3 protein: CASKGLAGFDEQFF; J gene: TRBJ2-1; clone size: NA; D gene: TRBD2; V gene: TRBV19